This is a list of T cell receptor beta chains from one sample in a study of neurological immune-mediated disorders. TCRdb independently ran MiXCR on the 5' RACE reads; one entry per CDR3 protein. The table includes 53,000 or so distinct CDR3 sequences, approximately 8.4% detected once. Sequencing input: PBMCs. The receptors here all came from a woman aged 40 to 49 in good health. Each CDR3 is given with its conserved first and last residue. The D gene is left open where the match is weak. Clone size, where shown, is once, few, many, or a class for clones that have expanded.

D: -; V: TRBV5-1; size: many; length: 16; J: TRBJ1-2; CDR3: CASSFTGQKPTNGYTF; DNA: TGCGCCAGCAGCTTTACTGGTCAGAAACCTACGAATGGCTACACCTTC
D: TRBD1; V: TRBV27; size: many; length: 14; J: TRBJ2-5; CDR3: CASSSDRGYETQYF; DNA: TGTGCCAGCAGTTCGGACAGGGGTTATGAGACCCAGTACTTC
D: -; V: TRBV20-1; size: -; length: 15; J: TRBJ2-1; CDR3: CSAAVAKINNNEQFF; DNA: TGCAGTGCCGCGGTGGCAAAGATCAACAACAATGAGCAGTTCTTC
D: -; V: TRBV6-6; size: -; length: 14; J: TRBJ1-1; CDR3: CASSYALGGTEAFF; DNA: TGTGCCAGCAGTTACGCGTTGGGGGGAACTGAAGCTTTCTTT
D: TRBD1; V: TRBV5-1; size: many; length: 14; J: TRBJ2-7; CDR3: CASSDDRASYEQYF; DNA: TGCGCCAGCAGCGATGACAGGGCCAGCTACGAGCAGTACTTC
D: TRBD1; V: TRBV7-2; size: many; length: 14; J: TRBJ2-5; CDR3: CASSPRTGQETQYF; DNA: TGTGCCAGCAGCCCGAGGACAGGGCAAGAGACCCAGTACTTC
D: TRBD2; V: TRBV20-1; size: many; length: 13; J: TRBJ2-7; CDR3: CSARGTSNYEQYF; DNA: TGCAGTGCTAGGGGGACTAGCAATTACGAGCAGTACTTC
D: -; V: TRBV5-1; size: many; length: 14; J: TRBJ2-4; CDR3: CASSLGGPENIQYF; DNA: TGCGCCAGCAGCTTGGGGGGCCCCGAAAACATTCAGTACTTC
D: -; V: TRBV20-1; size: many; length: 14; J: TRBJ2-3; CDR3: CSAILGGGTDTQYF; DNA: TGCAGTGCTATCCTAGGCGGGGGCACAGATACGCAGTATTTT
D: -; V: TRBV5-1; size: few; length: 16; J: TRBJ2-2; CDR3: CASSFSGTPNTGELFF; DNA: TGCGCCAGCAGCTTCTCTGGGACTCCCAACACCGGGGAGCTGTTTTTT
D: -; V: TRBV29-1; size: -; length: 13; J: TRBJ1-1; CDR3: CSVVRPLNTEAFF; DNA: TGCAGCGTTGTGAGGCCTTTGAACACTGAAGCTTTCTTT
D: -; V: TRBV6-1; size: many; length: 14; J: TRBJ2-5; CDR3: CASSAGPGQETQYF; DNA: TGTGCCAGCAGCGCCGGACCAGGGCAAGAGACCCAGTACTTC
D: -; V: TRBV12-3/TRBV12-4; size: -; length: 12; J: TRBJ2-7; CDR3: CASSFPGGEQYF; DNA: TGTGCCAGCAGTTTCCCGGGTGGCGAGCAGTACTTC
D: -; V: TRBV7-3; size: many; length: 17; J: TRBJ2-6; CDR3: CASSRLAADSGANVLTF; DNA: TGTGCCAGCAGCCGTCTGGCGGCAGACTCTGGGGCCAACGTCCTGACTTTC
D: TRBD2; V: TRBV20-1; size: many; length: 15; J: TRBJ2-1; CDR3: CSARPSGGPRNEQFF; DNA: TGCAGTGCTAGACCTTCGGGAGGGCCGCGGAATGAGCAGTTCTTC
D: -; V: TRBV5-1; size: many; length: 14; J: TRBJ1-1; CDR3: CASSLGQRNTEAFF; DNA: TGCGCCAGCAGCTTGGGACAGAGAAACACTGAAGCTTTCTTT
D: -; V: TRBV12-3/TRBV12-4; size: many; length: 13; J: TRBJ2-7; CDR3: CASSSQLAREQYF; DNA: TGTGCCAGCAGTTCTCAGCTAGCGAGGGAGCAGTACTTC
D: -; V: TRBV5-6; size: many; length: 17; J: TRBJ2-1; CDR3: CASSLYATKSSYNEQFF; DNA: TGTGCCAGCAGCTTATACGCAACGAAGAGCTCCTACAATGAGCAGTTCTTC
D: -; V: TRBV7-7; size: many; length: 15; J: TRBJ2-5; CDR3: CASSQGPIGGETQYF; DNA: TGTGCTAGCAGCCAAGGCCCCATAGGTGGGGAGACCCAGTACTTC
D: TRBD2; V: TRBV7-2; size: many; length: 16; J: TRBJ2-3; CDR3: CASSSRPGTSANTQYF; DNA: TGTGCCAGCAGCTCTCGACCCGGGACTAGCGCCAATACGCAGTATTTT
D: -; V: TRBV7-2; size: many; length: 13; J: TRBJ2-7; CDR3: CASSRDIAYEQYF; DNA: TGTGCCAGCAGCCGGGACATCGCCTACGAGCAGTACTTC
D: TRBD1; V: TRBV6-5; size: many; length: 13; J: TRBJ1-2; CDR3: CASSGTGGDGYTF; DNA: TGTGCCAGCAGTGGAACAGGGGGAGATGGCTACACCTTC
D: -; V: TRBV20-1; size: many; length: 15; J: TRBJ2-3; CDR3: CSAPAPGYSTDTQYF; DNA: TGCAGTGCTCCAGCCCCTGGATACAGCACAGATACGCAGTATTTT
D: -; V: TRBV3-1; size: many; length: 11; J: TRBJ2-3; CDR3: CASSHSHTQYF; DNA: TGTGCCAGCAGCCACTCGCATACGCAGTATTTT
D: -; V: TRBV12-3/TRBV12-4; size: many; length: 13; J: TRBJ2-7; CDR3: CASSLGGAREQYF; DNA: TGTGCCAGCAGTTTAGGGGGGGCCCGCGAGCAGTACTTC
D: -; V: TRBV29-1; size: -; length: 13; J: TRBJ1-5; CDR3: CSVATGIGQPQHF; DNA: TGCAGCGTTGCTACAGGAATCGGTCAGCCCCAGCATTTT
D: -; V: TRBV5-6; size: many; length: 11; J: TRBJ1-1; CDR3: CASSLRTEAFF; DNA: TGTGCCAGCAGCTTAAGGACTGAAGCTTTCTTT
D: -; V: TRBV5-1; size: many; length: 15; J: TRBJ1-1; CDR3: CASSLEPGANTEAFF; DNA: TGCGCCAGCAGCTTGGAACCAGGAGCGAACACTGAAGCTTTCTTT
D: -; V: TRBV4-3; size: many; length: 18; J: TRBJ2-2; CDR3: CASSQEGGTIRGTGELFF; DNA: TGCGCCAGCAGCCAAGAAGGGGGGACGATTCGGGGCACCGGGGAGCTGTTTTTT
D: TRBD2; V: TRBV4-1; size: many; length: 16; J: TRBJ2-5; CDR3: CASSQFTGGYQETQYF; DNA: TGCGCCAGCAGCCAATTCACGGGAGGATACCAAGAGACCCAGTACTTC
D: TRBD2; V: TRBV5-1; size: many; length: 16; J: TRBJ2-3; CDR3: CASSTLLAGEEDTQYF; DNA: TGCGCCAGCAGCACTCTACTAGCGGGGGAGGAAGATACGCAGTATTTT
D: -; V: TRBV6-1; size: few; length: 14; J: TRBJ1-1; CDR3: CASREWGSQAEAFF; DNA: TGTGCCAGCAGGGAATGGGGCAGCCAAGCTGAAGCTTTCTTT
D: -; V: TRBV6-1; size: -; length: 16; J: TRBJ1-6; CDR3: CASSESVQGRASPLHF; DNA: TGTGCCAGCAGTGAAAGCGTCCAGGGACGGGCTTCACCCCTCCACTTT
D: -; V: TRBV12-3/TRBV12-4; size: many; length: 14; J: TRBJ1-2; CDR3: CASSLSRGKDGYTF; DNA: TGTGCCAGCAGTTTATCCAGGGGAAAGGATGGCTACACCTTC
D: TRBD1; V: TRBV27; size: -; length: 15; J: TRBJ1-4; CDR3: CASSPATGKDEKLFF; DNA: TGTGCCAGCAGTCCAGCGACAGGGAAGGATGAAAAACTGTTTTTT
D: TRBD2; V: TRBV7-7; size: -; length: 15; J: TRBJ2-5; CDR3: CASSLAGGSQETQYF; DNA: TGTGCCAGCAGCTTAGCGGGAGGGTCCCAAGAGACCCAGTACTTC
D: -; V: TRBV24-1; size: many; length: 16; J: TRBJ2-1; CDR3: CATSDSGSWDYNEQFF; DNA: TGTGCCACCAGTGATTCCGGGAGCTGGGACTACAATGAGCAGTTCTTC
D: TRBD2; V: TRBV27; size: many; length: 17; J: TRBJ2-1; CDR3: CASSLKGRTSVHNEQFF; DNA: TGTGCCAGCAGTTTAAAGGGCCGGACTAGCGTCCACAATGAGCAGTTCTTC
D: TRBD1; V: TRBV12-3/TRBV12-4; size: many; length: 15; J: TRBJ2-7; CDR3: CASSSPGTGNVEQYF; DNA: TGTGCCAGCAGTTCTCCTGGGACAGGGAATGTCGAGCAGTACTTC
D: -; V: TRBV11-2; size: many; length: 15; J: TRBJ2-3; CDR3: CASREGTASRDTQYF; DNA: TGTGCCAGCAGGGAGGGGACCGCCTCACGCGATACGCAGTATTTT
D: TRBD1; V: TRBV5-1; size: many; length: 13; J: TRBJ2-5; CDR3: CASRGTAEETQYF; DNA: TGCGCCAGCAGGGGGACAGCGGAAGAGACCCAGTACTTC
D: -; V: TRBV18; size: many; length: 15; J: TRBJ2-2; CDR3: CASSTYPGDTGELFF; DNA: TGTGCCAGCTCAACATACCCAGGGGACACCGGGGAGCTGTTTTTT
D: -; V: TRBV5-5; size: few; length: 16; J: TRBJ2-1; CDR3: CASSLEFGGPDNEQFF; DNA: TGTGCCAGCAGCTTGGAGTTCGGCGGTCCGGACAATGAGCAGTTCTTC
D: -; V: TRBV5-1; size: -; length: 18; J: TRBJ2-3; CDR3: CASSLEGRSSWGTDTQYF; DNA: TGCGCCAGCAGCTTGGAGGGGAGAAGTAGCTGGGGCACAGATACGCAGTATTTT
D: TRBD1; V: TRBV5-1; size: many; length: 14; J: TRBJ1-3; CDR3: CASSWTGTGNTIYF; DNA: TGCGCCAGCAGCTGGACAGGGACTGGAAACACCATATATTTT
D: -; V: TRBV7-2; size: many; length: 15; J: TRBJ1-2; CDR3: CASSAQQGAFYGYTF; DNA: TGTGCCAGCAGCGCGCAACAAGGAGCCTTCTATGGCTACACCTTC
D: TRBD1; V: TRBV6-2/TRBV6-3; size: many; length: 15; J: TRBJ2-7; CDR3: CASSSIFGQDYEQYF; DNA: TGTGCCAGCAGTTCTATCTTTGGACAGGACTACGAGCAGTACTTC
D: -; V: TRBV13; size: -; length: 14; J: TRBJ2-7; CDR3: CASSLGRQGGEQYF; DNA: TGTGCCAGCAGCTTAGGCCGCCAAGGGGGGGAGCAGTACTTC
D: -; V: TRBV20-1; size: many; length: 14; J: TRBJ2-1; CDR3: CSARPAGTHNEQFF; DNA: TGCAGTGCTCGTCCGGCGGGCACACACAATGAGCAGTTCTTC
D: TRBD2; V: TRBV12-5; size: few; length: 17; J: TRBJ2-1; CDR3: CASAGLAGAFSYNEQFF; DNA: TGTGCTAGTGCTGGACTAGCGGGGGCCTTCTCCTACAATGAGCAGTTCTTC
D: -; V: TRBV4-2; size: many; length: 16; J: TRBJ2-1; CDR3: CASSRSGSEWYNEQFF; DNA: TGTGCCAGCAGCAGGTCGGGGTCAGAGTGGTACAATGAGCAGTTCTTC
D: -; V: TRBV6-5; size: many; length: 13; J: TRBJ2-2; CDR3: CASSYFNTGELFF; DNA: TGTGCCAGCAGTTACTTTAACACCGGGGAGCTGTTTTTT
D: -; V: TRBV6-2/TRBV6-3; size: many; length: 14; J: TRBJ2-1; CDR3: CASSYSPPYNEQFF; DNA: TGTGCCAGCAGTTATTCACCCCCCTACAATGAGCAGTTCTTC
D: -; V: TRBV5-1; size: many; length: 14; J: TRBJ1-2; CDR3: CASSPPDRPHGYTF; DNA: TGCGCCAGCAGCCCACCGGACAGACCACATGGCTACACCTTC
D: -; V: TRBV24-1; size: many; length: 15; J: TRBJ2-1; CDR3: CATSDPRDTGNEQFF; DNA: TGTGCCACCAGTGACCCCCGCGATACTGGCAATGAGCAGTTCTTC